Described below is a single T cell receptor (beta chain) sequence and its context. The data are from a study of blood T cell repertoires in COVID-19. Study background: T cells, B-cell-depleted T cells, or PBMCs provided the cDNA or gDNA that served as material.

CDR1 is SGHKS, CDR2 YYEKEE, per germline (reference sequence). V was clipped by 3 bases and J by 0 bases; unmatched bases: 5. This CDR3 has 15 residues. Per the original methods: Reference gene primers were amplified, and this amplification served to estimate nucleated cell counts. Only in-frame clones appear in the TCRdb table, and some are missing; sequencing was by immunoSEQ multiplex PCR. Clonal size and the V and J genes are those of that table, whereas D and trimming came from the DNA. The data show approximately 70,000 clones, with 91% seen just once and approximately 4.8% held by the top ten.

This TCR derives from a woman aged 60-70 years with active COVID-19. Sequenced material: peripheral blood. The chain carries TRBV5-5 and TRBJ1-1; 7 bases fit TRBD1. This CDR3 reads CASSSSTGVNTEAFF. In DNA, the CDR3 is TGTGCCAGCAGCTCATCTACAGGGGTGAACACTGAAGCTTTCTTT.